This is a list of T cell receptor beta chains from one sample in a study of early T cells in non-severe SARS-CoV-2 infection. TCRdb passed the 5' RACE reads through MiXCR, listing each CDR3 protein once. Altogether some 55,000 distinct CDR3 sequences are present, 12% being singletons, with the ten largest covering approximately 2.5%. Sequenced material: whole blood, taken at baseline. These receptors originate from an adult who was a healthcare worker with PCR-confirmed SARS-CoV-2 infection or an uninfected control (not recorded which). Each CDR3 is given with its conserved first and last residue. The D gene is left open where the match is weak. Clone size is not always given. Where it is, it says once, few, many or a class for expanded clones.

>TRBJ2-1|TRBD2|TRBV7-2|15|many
CASSLTGGSYNEQFF
TGTGCCAGCAGCTTAACGGGAGGCTCCTACAATGAGCAGTTCTTC
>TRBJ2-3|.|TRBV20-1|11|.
CSARDRDTQYF
TGCAGTGCTAGAGATCGAGATACGCAGTATTTT
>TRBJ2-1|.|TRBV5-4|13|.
CASSPVGVNEQFF
TGTGCCAGCAGCCCTGTGGGGGTCAATGAGCAGTTCTTC
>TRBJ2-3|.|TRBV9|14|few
CASSVDPSTDTQYF
TGTGCCAGCAGCGTAGACCCGAGCACAGATACGCAGTATTTT
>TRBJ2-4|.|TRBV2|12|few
CASSDVGNIQYF
TGTGCCAGCAGTGACGTGGGGAACATTCAGTACTTC
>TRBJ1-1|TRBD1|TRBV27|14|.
CASSPPGQGAEAFF
TGTGCCAGCAGTCCACCTGGACAGGGGGCTGAAGCTTTCTTT
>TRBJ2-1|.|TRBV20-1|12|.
CSALRNHNEQFF
TGCAGTGCATTGCGAAACCACAATGAGCAGTTCTTC
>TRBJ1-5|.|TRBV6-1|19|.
CASRTSGTSATLSNQPQHF
TGTGCCAGCAGAACCTCCGGGACAAGTGCCACCCTTAGCAATCAGCCCCAGCATTTT
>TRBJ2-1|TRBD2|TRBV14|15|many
CASSQISGRDNEQFF
TGTGCCAGCAGCCAAATTAGCGGGAGGGACAATGAGCAGTTCTTC
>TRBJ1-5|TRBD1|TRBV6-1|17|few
CASSESYRGASNQPQHF
TGTGCCAGCAGTGAAAGTTACAGGGGCGCGAGCAATCAGCCCCAGCATTTT
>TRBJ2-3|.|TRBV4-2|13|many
CASSLTSTDTQYF
TGTGCCAGCAGCCTGACTAGCACAGATACGCAGTATTTT
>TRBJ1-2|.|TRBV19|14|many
CASRETGSDYGYTF
TGTGCCAGTAGGGAAACAGGGTCGGACTATGGCTACACCTTC
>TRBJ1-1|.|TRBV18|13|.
CASSPPAADEAFF
TGTGCCAGCTCACCACCGGCGGCAGACGAAGCTTTCTTT
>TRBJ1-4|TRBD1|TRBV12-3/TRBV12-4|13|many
CASRGQGLEKLFF
TGTGCCAGTCGGGGACAGGGGCTTGAAAAACTGTTTTTT
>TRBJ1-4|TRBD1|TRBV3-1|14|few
CASSQRGPNEKLFF
TGTGCCAGCAGCCAAAGGGGGCCCAATGAAAAACTGTTTTTT
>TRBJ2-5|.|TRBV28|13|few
CASSFSGEETQYF
TGTGCCAGCAGTTTTTCGGGAGAAGAGACCCAGTACTTC
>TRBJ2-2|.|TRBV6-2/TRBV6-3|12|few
CASSPPWGELFF
TGTGCCAGCAGTCCCCCCTGGGGGGAGCTGTTTTTT
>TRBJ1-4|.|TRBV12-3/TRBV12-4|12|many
CASRGRYEKLFF
TGTGCCAGCAGGGGTCGGTATGAAAAACTGTTTTTT
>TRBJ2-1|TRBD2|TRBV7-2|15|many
CASSSWTSEANEQFF
TGTGCCAGCAGCTCCTGGACTAGCGAGGCTAATGAGCAGTTCTTC
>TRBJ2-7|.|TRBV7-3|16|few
CASSLRSRTNSYEQYF
TGTGCCAGCAGCTTAAGGTCCCGGACAAACTCCTACGAGCAGTACTTC
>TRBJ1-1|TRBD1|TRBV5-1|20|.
CASSIRTYAGTGGARTEAFF
TGCGCCAGCAGTATCCGTACATACGCCGGGACAGGGGGCGCCCGGACTGAAGCTTTCTTT
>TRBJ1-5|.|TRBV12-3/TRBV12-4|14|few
CASSSGSSNQPQHF
TGTGCCAGCAGCTCGGGGTCCAGCAATCAGCCCCAGCATTTT
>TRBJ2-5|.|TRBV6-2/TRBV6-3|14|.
CASSQTVQQETQYF
TGTGCCAGCAGTCAAACAGTACAGCAAGAGACCCAGTACTTC
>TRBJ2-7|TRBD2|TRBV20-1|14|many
CSATIAGPSYEQYF
TGCAGTGCCACCATAGCGGGACCCTCCTACGAGCAGTACTTC
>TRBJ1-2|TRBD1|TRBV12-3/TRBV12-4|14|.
CASTYRGEAYGYTF
TGTGCCAGCACCTACAGGGGGGAAGCCTATGGCTACACCTTC
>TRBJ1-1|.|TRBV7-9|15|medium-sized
CASSLAGTPGGEAFF
TGTGCCAGCAGCTTAGCTGGGACCCCCGGAGGGGAAGCTTTCTTT
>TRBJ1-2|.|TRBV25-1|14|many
CASSAGDGFGSYTF
TGTGCCAGCAGTGCTGGGGACGGGTTCGGAAGCTACACCTTC
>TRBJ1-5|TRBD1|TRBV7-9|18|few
CASSRDRFDRAGNQPQHF
TGTGCCAGCAGCCGAGACCGTTTCGACAGGGCGGGCAATCAGCCCCAGCATTTT
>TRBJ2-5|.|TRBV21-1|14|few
CASTTQGAQETQYF
TGTGCCAGCACCACACAGGGGGCGCAAGAGACCCAGTACTTC
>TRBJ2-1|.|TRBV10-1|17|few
CASSRLGGPSTYNEQFF
TGCGCCAGCAGCAGGCTCGGCGGGCCAAGCACCTACAATGAGCAGTTCTTC
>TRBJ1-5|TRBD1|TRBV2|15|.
CASSERGLGNQPQHF
TGTGCCAGCAGTGAGAGGGGGCTCGGCAATCAGCCCCAGCATTTT
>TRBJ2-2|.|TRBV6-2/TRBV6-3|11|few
CASSDDLNLFF
TGTGCCAGCAGCGACGACCTGAACCTGTTTTTT
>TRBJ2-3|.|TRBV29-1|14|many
CSVDPAESTDTQYF
TGCAGCGTTGATCCAGCGGAAAGCACAGATACGCAGTATTTT
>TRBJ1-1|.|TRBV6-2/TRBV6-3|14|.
CASSYGGTNTEAFF
TGTGCCAGCAGTTACGGGGGGACGAACACTGAAGCTTTCTTT
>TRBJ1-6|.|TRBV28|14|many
CASLIGGDNSPLHF
TGTGCCAGCCTGATCGGAGGAGACAATTCACCCCTCCACTTT
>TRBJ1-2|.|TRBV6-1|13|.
CASSEMGTYGYTF
TGTGCCAGCAGTGAAATGGGTACCTATGGCTACACCTTC
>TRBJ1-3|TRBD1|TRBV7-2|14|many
CASTRDRTGNTIYF
TGTGCCAGCACCCGGGACAGAACTGGAAACACCATATATTTT
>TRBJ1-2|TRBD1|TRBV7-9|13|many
CASSYGQGNGYTF
TGTGCCAGCAGCTACGGACAGGGAAATGGCTACACCTTC
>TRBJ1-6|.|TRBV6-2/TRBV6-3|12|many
CASSPGFTPLHF
TGTGCCAGCAGTCCCGGATTCACACCCCTCCACTTT
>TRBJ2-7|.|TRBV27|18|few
CASRASAPGPISSYEQYF
TGTGCCAGCAGAGCTAGCGCCCCGGGACCAATCAGCTCCTACGAGCAGTACTTC
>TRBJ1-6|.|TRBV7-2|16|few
CASSLLTGSYNSPLHF
TGTGCCAGCAGCTTGTTGACGGGCTCCTATAATTCACCCCTCCACTTT
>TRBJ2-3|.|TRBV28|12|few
CASSFGWTDEYF
TGTGCCAGCAGTTTCGGGTGGACTGACGAGTATTTT
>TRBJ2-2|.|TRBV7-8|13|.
CASSREYTGELFF
TGTGCCAGCTCCAGGGAGTACACCGGGGAGCTGTTTTTT
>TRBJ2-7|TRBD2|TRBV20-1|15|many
CSARPGRGRTYEQYF
TGCAGTGCTAGACCCGGGAGGGGTCGGACCTACGAGCAGTACTTC
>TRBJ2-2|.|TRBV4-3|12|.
CASSQVAGELFF
TGCGCCAGCAGCCAAGTAGCCGGGGAGCTGTTTTTT
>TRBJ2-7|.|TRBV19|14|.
CASSIGQLHYEQYF
TGTGCCAGTAGTATTGGCCAGCTCCACTACGAGCAGTACTTC
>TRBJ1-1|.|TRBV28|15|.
CASRPPLGRRPEAFF
TGTGCCAGCAGACCTCCGCTCGGACGTCGCCCCGAAGCTTTCTTT
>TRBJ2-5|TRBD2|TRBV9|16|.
CASSVGPTSGRETQYF
TGTGCCAGCAGCGTAGGTCCCACTAGCGGGAGAGAGACCCAGTACTTC
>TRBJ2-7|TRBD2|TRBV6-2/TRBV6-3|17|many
CASSPTGTSGGYYEQYF
TGTGCCAGCAGTCCGACCGGGACTAGCGGGGGTTACTACGAGCAGTACTTC
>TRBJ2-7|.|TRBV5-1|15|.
CASSLVQGWYYEQYF
TGCGCCAGCAGCTTGGTTCAGGGATGGTACTACGAGCAGTACTTC
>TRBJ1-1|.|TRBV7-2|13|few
CASSLPGAVEAFF
TGTGCCAGCAGCTTACCAGGGGCGGTTGAAGCTTTCTTT
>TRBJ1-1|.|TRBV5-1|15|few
CASSLGGRGNTEAFF
TGCGCCAGCAGCTTGGGAGGCAGGGGTAACACTGAAGCTTTCTTT
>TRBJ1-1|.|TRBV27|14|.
CASGNKQANTEAFF
TGTGCCAGCGGAAATAAGCAGGCGAACACTGAAGCTTTCTTT